The clone carrying this T cell receptor (beta chain) was observed a few times. Its antigen is undetermined. This entry is derived from a study of T-cell reconstitution after alpha-beta-depleted transplantation in children. The CDR3 spans 16 residues. Per germline, CDR1 DFQATT and CDR2 SNEGSKA (reference sequence). Trimming took 3 bases from V and 1 from J, leaving 18 bases between them. Using unique molecular identifiers, the investigators prepared the TCRbeta library. A single record per CDR3 protein comes from TCRdb applying MiXCR to the PCR reads. The repertoire has 800,000 to 1,000,000 distinct CDR3 sequences, roughly 31% of them found once; the top ten carry 25% to 35%. General observations from the study: Several hundred expanded graft clones reportedly were the source of alpha-beta T cells about two months after transplant.

The sequenced sample was PBMCs, mostly from graft donor cells, obtained 360 days after TCRalphabeta/CD19-depleted stem cell transplant. V gene TRBV20-1 combines with J gene TRBJ1-1; D remains unclear. This TCR was sampled from a boy in the first two years of life who had a stem cell transplant for SCID, so the T cells may come from the graft donor. CDR3: CSASEGRTLGNTEAFF. CDR3 in DNA: TGCAGTGCTAGTGAGGGCAGGACCCTAGGGAACACTGAAGCTTTCTTT.